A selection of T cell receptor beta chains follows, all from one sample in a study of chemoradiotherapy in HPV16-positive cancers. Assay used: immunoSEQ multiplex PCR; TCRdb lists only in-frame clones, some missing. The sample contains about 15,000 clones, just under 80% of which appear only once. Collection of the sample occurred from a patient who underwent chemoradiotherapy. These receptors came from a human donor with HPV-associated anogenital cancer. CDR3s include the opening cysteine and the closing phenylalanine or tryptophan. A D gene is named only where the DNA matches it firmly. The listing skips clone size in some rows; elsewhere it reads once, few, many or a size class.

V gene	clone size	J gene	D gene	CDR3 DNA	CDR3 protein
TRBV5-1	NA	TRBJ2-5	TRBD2	TGCGCCAGCAGAAGCGGGGGAGCAGAGACCCAGTACTTC	CASRSGGAETQYF
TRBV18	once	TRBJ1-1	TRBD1	TGTGCCAGCTCACGGGCCCCAGGGGGTAACACTGAAGCTTTCTTT	CASSRAPGGNTEAFF
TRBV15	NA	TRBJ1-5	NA	TGTGCCACCAGCAGAGCCAGGGAGAACAATCAGCCCCAGCATTTT	CATSRARENNQPQHF
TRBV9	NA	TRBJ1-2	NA	TGTGCCAGCAGCACCCCTCGAATGGGACGGGGCTATGGCTACACCTTC	CASSTPRMGRGYGYTF
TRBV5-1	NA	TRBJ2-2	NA	TGCGCCAGCAGCTTGAACCGGGACGGATTCACCGGGGAGCTGTTTTTT	CASSLNRDGFTGELFF
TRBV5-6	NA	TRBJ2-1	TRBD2	TGTGCCAGCAGCTTGTTAGCGGGGGGACTCAATGAGCAGTTCTTC	CASSLLAGGLNEQFF
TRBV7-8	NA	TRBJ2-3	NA	TGTGCCAGCAGCCGGAATAAGTTTCTGGGGCGAAGCACAGATACGCAGTATTTT	CASSRNKFLGRSTDTQYF
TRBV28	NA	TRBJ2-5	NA	TGTGCCAGCACTAGTTCCCCGCATGAGACCCAGTACTTC	CASTSSPHETQYF
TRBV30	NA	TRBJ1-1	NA	TGTGCCTGGAGTGGCTCTGGGCACGCGGAAGCTTTCTTT	CAWSGSGHAEAFF
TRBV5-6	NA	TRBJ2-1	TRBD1	TGTGCCAGCAGCTTAGGACAGGCCTACAATGAGCAGTTCTTC	CASSLGQAYNEQFF
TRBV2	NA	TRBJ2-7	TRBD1	TGTGCCAGCAGTAGGGACAGGGCTAAAACCTACGAGCAGTACTTC	CASSRDRAKTYEQYF